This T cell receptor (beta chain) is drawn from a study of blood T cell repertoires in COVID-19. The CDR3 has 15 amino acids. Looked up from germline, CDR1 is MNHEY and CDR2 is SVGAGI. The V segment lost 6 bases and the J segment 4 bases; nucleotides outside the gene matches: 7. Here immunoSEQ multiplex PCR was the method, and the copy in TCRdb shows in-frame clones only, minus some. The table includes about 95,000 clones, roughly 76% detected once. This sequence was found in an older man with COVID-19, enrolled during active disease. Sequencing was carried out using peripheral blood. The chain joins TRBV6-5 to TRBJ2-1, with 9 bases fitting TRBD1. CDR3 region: CASSQAGQGYNEQFF. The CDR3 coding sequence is TGTGCCAGCAGCCAGGCGGGACAGGGTTACAATGAGCAGTTCTTC.